This T cell receptor (beta chain) comes out of a study of T-cell reconstitution after alpha-beta-depleted transplantation in children. Germline V gene sequence: CDR1 SGHDN, CDR2 FVKESK. This CDR3 comprises 15 residues. The V and J ends lost 1 base and 5 bases, in that order; junction bases with no gene match: 2. As it was prepared, the TCRbeta library received unique molecular identifiers. TCRdb fed the PCR reads into MiXCR, producing one record per CDR3 protein. The sample has about 610,000 distinct CDR3 sequences, about 11% seen once. The source material was PBMCs from the stem cell graft donor, sampled from the stem cell graft. V gene TRBV14 combines with J gene TRBJ2-3, with 11 bases matching TRBD2. This sequence originates from a human donor who donated a stem cell graft to a child with acute myeloid leukemia. The DNA of the CDR3 is TGTGCCAGCAGCCAAGTTAGCGGGAGGGAAGATACGCAGTATTTT. This translates into CASSQVSGREDTQYF. Combining the CDR3 with reference TRBV14 and TRBJ2-3 gives the whole variable domain EAGVTQFPSHSVIEKGQTVTLRCDPISGHDNLYWYRRVMGKEIKFLLHFVKESKQDESGMPNNRFLAERTGGTYSTLKVQPAELEDSGVYFCASSQVSGREDTQYFGPGTRLTVL.